This T cell receptor beta chain appears in the sequencing data of a study of regulatory T cells in long-lasting Graves disease. The time point was: persistent/refractory GD, antithyroid drugs over 5 years with positive TRAb. The TCR library was made from RNA extracted from PBMCs. V was cut by 3 bases and J by 2 bases, with 11 bases left in between. Germline CDR1 reads DFQATT; CDR2 reads SNEGSKA (reference sequence). CDR3 size: 13 residues. In the case of this clonotype: As yet, its antigen is unknown.

CDR3-region Arm-PCR and iRepertoire HTBI primers produced the TCR beta libraries. TCRdb reprocessed the multiplex PCR reads via MiXCR and lists one record per CDR3 protein. The table has about 470,000 distinct CDR3 sequences, 20% to 25% seen once. Regarding the study as a whole: Clonotypes that were public and shared totalled 2,741 in persistent patients versus 900 to 1,000 in new patients. Persistent Graves' patients showed reduced TCR diversity versus newly diagnosed patients. Results may be inaccurate due to the small sample size.

Material: peripheral blood mononuclear cells (PBMCs), obtained when the disease was refractory, from a patient treated with antithyroid drugs. The receptor was isolated from a female donor with Graves disease. V and J are TRBV20-1 and TRBJ2-7; no firm D call. CDR3 coding DNA: TGCAGTGCTAGTACGGCGGCCACCTACGAGCAGTACTTC. Translated, it gives CSASTAATYEQYF.